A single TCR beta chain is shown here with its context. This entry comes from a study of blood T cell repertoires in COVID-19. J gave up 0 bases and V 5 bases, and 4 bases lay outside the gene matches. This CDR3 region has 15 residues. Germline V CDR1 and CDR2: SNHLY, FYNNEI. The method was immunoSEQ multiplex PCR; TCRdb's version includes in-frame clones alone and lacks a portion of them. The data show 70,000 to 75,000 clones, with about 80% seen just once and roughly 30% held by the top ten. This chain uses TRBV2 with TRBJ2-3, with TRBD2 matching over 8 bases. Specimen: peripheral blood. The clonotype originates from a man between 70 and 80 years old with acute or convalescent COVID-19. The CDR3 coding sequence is TGTGCCAGCAGTCAAATAGCGGGGAGCACAGATACGCAGTATTTT. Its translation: CASSQIAGSTDTQYF.